One sample yielded the 18 T cell receptor beta chains listed below, sequenced in a study of blood T cell repertoires in COVID-19. Clones were read by immunoSEQ multiplex PCR, and TCRdb kept only the in-frame ones, dropping some. The profile covers some 120,000 clones, with roughly 88% appearing a single time and 0.88% taken by the ten largest. The sample taken for sequencing was peripheral blood. The source of these receptors is a woman aged 45-65 years with active or convalescent COVID-19.

The rearrangement links TRBV12-3 or TRBV12-4 to TRBJ1-5; 7 bases align to TRBD1. Unmatched junction bases numbered 7, after V lost 7 bases and J lost 7 bases. There are 13 residues in the CDR3. CDR3 DNA sequence: TGTGCCAGCACCAAGGACAGGTGGCAGCCCCAGCATTTT. This gives the protein CASTKDRWQPQHF.

This chain links TRBV5-6 with TRBJ2-7, with 14 bases matching TRBD2. There are 18 residues in the CDR3. CDR1 SGHDT and CDR2 YYEEEE come from the germline V gene. The trim removed 3 bases at V and 1 base at J, leaving 9 bases unmatched. CDR3: CASSSRLAGGVRSYEQYF. The CDR3 bases are TGTGCCAGCAGCTCACGACTAGCGGGAGGGGTGAGGTCCTACGAGCAGTACTTC.

This sequence joins TRBV5-1 and TRBJ2-5; 10 nucleotides line up with TRBD2. V dropped 2 bases and J dropped 6; count of bases not matched to a gene: 16. Germline CDR1 SGHRS, CDR2 YFSETQ. CDR3 size: 18 residues. CDR3 nucleotide sequence: TGCGCCAGCAGCTTAGGGGAGTGGCTAGCGGGGGCCCCCCAGACCCAGTACTTC. Residues: CASSLGEWLAGAPQTQYF.

In its sample, this clone was seen once. This chain joins TRBV24-1 and TRBJ2-5, with 7 nucleotides matching TRBD2. This CDR3 has 14 amino acids. Germline values: CDR1 KGHDR, CDR2 SFDVKD. With 5 bases clipped from V and 4 bases from J, the junction kept 6 bases outside the gene matches. The CDR3 loop is CATSALGGLETQYF. Here the CDR3 DNA reads TGTGCCACCAGTGCCCTGGGAGGGCTAGAGACCCAGTACTTC.

V and J are TRBV6-5 and TRBJ1-5, with 7 bases lining up with TRBD1. Germline CDR1 MNHEY, CDR2 SVGAGI. This CDR3 comprises 15 residues. V dropped 0 bases and J dropped 5; count of bases not matched to a gene: 4. The CDR3 here is CASSYSGQVDQPQHF. CDR3 bases: TGTGCCAGCAGTTACTCTGGACAGGTGGATCAGCCCCAGCATTTT.

This clone was seen just once. This chain joins TRBV13 and TRBJ2-1; TRBD2 agrees at 8 bases. Trimming removed 3 bases from V and 2 bases from J; junction bases left unmatched: 9. The CDR3 is 17 amino acids. The germline V gene encodes CDR1 PRHDT and CDR2 FYEKMQ (reference sequence). The chain's CDR3 is CASSLGGAGGPYNEQFF. The CDR3 DNA sequence: TGTGCCAGCAGCTTGGGCGGTGCGGGAGGACCCTACAATGAGCAGTTCTTC. Variable domain in full (rest from reference TRBV13 and TRBJ2-1): AAGVIQSPRHLIKEKRETATLKCYPIPRHDTVYWYQQGPGQDPQFLISFYEKMQSDKGSIPDRFSAQQFSDYHSELNMSSLELGDSALYFCASSLGGAGGPYNEQFFGPGTRLTVL.

V gene TRBV30 combines with J gene TRBJ2-7, with 12 bases matching TRBD2. Germline assignment: CDR1 GTSNPN and CDR2 SVGIG (reference sequence). V dropped 6 bases and J dropped 2; count of bases not matched to a gene: 5. The CDR3 has 14 residues. The CDR3 DNA reads TGTGCCTGCCGGACTAGCGGGAACCCCTACGAGCAGTACTTC. Its protein is CACRTSGNPYEQYF.

CDR3 residues: CASSYGTSGLETQYF. DNA of the CDR3: TGCGCCAGCAGCTACGGGACTAGCGGACTCGAGACCCAGTACTTC. The chain has TRBV4-1 and TRBJ2-5; 11 bases are shared with TRBD2. CDR3 length equals 15 residues. Per germline, CDR1 MGHRA and CDR2 YSYEKL. The J segment lost 5 bases and the V segment lost 5 bases, leaving 7 bases of the junction unmatched.

This clone was detected only once. CDR3 in DNA: TGTGCCTGGGCTAGCGGGAGGACCTCTACCCCCCACTACGAGCAGTACTTC. This gives the protein CAWASGRTSTPHYEQYF. The chain is built from TRBV30 and TRBJ2-7; 11 nucleotides agree with TRBD2. Germline V gives CDR1 GTSNPN, CDR2 SVGIG (reference sequence). The CDR3 sequence is 17 residues long. J gave up 3 bases and V 5 bases, and 15 bases lay outside the gene matches.

The chain couples TRBV11-2 to TRBJ2-3; 13 nucleotides line up with TRBD2. This CDR3 comprises 16 residues. The germline gives CDR1 SGHAT, CDR2 FQNNGV. V shed 5 bases, J shed 5 bases, and the junction held 7 bases outside the gene matches. DNA of the CDR3: TGTGCCAGCAGCCGAGGACTAGCGGGAGCGGTAGATACGCAGTATTTT. Translating it yields CASSRGLAGAVDTQYF. Combining the CDR3 with reference TRBV11-2 and TRBJ2-3 gives the whole variable domain EAGVAQSPRYKIIEKRQSVAFWCNPISGHATLYWYQQILGQGPKLLIQFQNNGVVDDSQLPKDRFSAERLKGVDSTLKIQPAKLEDSAVYLCASSRGLAGAVDTQYFGPGTRLTVL.

This rearrangement joins TRBV29-1 to TRBJ2-7; 7 bases line up with TRBD1. V lost 6 bases to trimming and J lost 0 bases; unmatched junction nucleotides: 2. The CDR3 length is 12 residues. Per germline, CDR1 SQVTM and CDR2 ANQGSEA. This CDR3 is CSVTGHSYEQYF. CDR3 coding DNA: TGCAGCGTGACAGGGCACTCCTACGAGCAGTACTTC.

The V call is TRBV27, the J call TRBJ2-6, with D tentatively TRBD1 (5 bases). Per germline, CDR1 MNHEY and CDR2 SMNVEV (reference sequence). The V and J ends lost 5 bases and 1 base respectively, with 15 bases between them. The CDR3 has 17 amino acids. CDR3 region: CASSRTGIVSGANVLTF. The CDR3 nucleotides are TGTGCCAGCAGTCGAACAGGTATCGTATCTGGGGCCAACGTCCTGACTTTC.

V is TRBV2 and J is TRBJ2-5, with TRBD2 matching 7 bases. With V trimmed by 1 base and J by 5 bases, 10 bases remained unmatched. The CDR3 is 16 amino acids. Germline CDR1 and CDR2: SNHLY and FYNNEI. CDR3 DNA sequence: TGTGCCAGCAGTGAAGGGAGGCGGCGGGAGCGGGAGACCCAGTACTTC. Its protein is CASSEGRRRERETQYF.

The chain is built from TRBV28 and TRBJ1-2; 7 bases line up with TRBD1. J was trimmed by 6 bases and V by 6 bases; bases with no gene match: 10. The CDR3 is made up of 14 amino acids. Germline CDR1 reads MDHEN; CDR2 reads SYDVKM. CDR3: CASSRQGVRHGYTF. In DNA form, the CDR3 reads TGTGCCAGCAGCCGACAGGGAGTAAGGCATGGCTACACCTTC.

V and J are TRBV11-3 and TRBJ2-1; 7 nucleotides line up with TRBD2. CDR3 length equals 15 residues. Trimming at V came to 5 bases and at J to 0 bases, leaving 4 bases not matched to a gene. In germline, CDR1 is SGHNT, CDR2 YENEEA. CDR3 residues: CASSPSGGSYNEQFF. CDR3 bases: TGTGCCAGCAGCCCTAGCGGTGGCTCCTACAATGAGCAGTTCTTC.

The chain joins TRBV7-2 to TRBJ1-5, with D perhaps TRBD1 (5 bases). The V gene's germline CDR1 is SGHTA and CDR2 FQGNSA. This CDR3 comprises 15 residues. V was shortened by 0 bases and J by 4 bases, with 10 bases between the two germline ends. The CDR3 DNA sequence: TGTGCCAGCAGCTTAGCGGCAGGGCTTAATCAGCCCCAGCATTTT. This sequence encodes CASSLAAGLNQPQHF.

The V call is TRBV24-1, the J call TRBJ2-1; D might be TRBD2 (5 bases). The germline gives CDR1 KGHDR, CDR2 SFDVKD. Deletions cut 6 bases from V and 3 bases from J, with 14 bases between. This CDR3 is built from 15 residues. The CDR3 is CATSRVGSGYNEQFF. The CDR3 DNA follows: TGTGCCACCAGTCGGGTTGGCAGCGGCTACAATGAGCAGTTCTTC.

This chain uses TRBV3-1 (or the pseudogene TRBV3-2) with TRBJ2-1; 9 bases match TRBD2. The CDR3 extends over 18 amino acids. V lost 6 bases to trimming and J lost 0 bases; unmatched junction nucleotides: 12. Germline V CDR1 and CDR2: LGHDT, YNNKEL (reference sequence). The DNA for the CDR3 is TGTGCCAGCAGTTCTTTTAGAAGTAGCGGGAGCTCCTACAATGAGCAGTTCTTC. It codes for CASSSFRSSGSSYNEQFF.